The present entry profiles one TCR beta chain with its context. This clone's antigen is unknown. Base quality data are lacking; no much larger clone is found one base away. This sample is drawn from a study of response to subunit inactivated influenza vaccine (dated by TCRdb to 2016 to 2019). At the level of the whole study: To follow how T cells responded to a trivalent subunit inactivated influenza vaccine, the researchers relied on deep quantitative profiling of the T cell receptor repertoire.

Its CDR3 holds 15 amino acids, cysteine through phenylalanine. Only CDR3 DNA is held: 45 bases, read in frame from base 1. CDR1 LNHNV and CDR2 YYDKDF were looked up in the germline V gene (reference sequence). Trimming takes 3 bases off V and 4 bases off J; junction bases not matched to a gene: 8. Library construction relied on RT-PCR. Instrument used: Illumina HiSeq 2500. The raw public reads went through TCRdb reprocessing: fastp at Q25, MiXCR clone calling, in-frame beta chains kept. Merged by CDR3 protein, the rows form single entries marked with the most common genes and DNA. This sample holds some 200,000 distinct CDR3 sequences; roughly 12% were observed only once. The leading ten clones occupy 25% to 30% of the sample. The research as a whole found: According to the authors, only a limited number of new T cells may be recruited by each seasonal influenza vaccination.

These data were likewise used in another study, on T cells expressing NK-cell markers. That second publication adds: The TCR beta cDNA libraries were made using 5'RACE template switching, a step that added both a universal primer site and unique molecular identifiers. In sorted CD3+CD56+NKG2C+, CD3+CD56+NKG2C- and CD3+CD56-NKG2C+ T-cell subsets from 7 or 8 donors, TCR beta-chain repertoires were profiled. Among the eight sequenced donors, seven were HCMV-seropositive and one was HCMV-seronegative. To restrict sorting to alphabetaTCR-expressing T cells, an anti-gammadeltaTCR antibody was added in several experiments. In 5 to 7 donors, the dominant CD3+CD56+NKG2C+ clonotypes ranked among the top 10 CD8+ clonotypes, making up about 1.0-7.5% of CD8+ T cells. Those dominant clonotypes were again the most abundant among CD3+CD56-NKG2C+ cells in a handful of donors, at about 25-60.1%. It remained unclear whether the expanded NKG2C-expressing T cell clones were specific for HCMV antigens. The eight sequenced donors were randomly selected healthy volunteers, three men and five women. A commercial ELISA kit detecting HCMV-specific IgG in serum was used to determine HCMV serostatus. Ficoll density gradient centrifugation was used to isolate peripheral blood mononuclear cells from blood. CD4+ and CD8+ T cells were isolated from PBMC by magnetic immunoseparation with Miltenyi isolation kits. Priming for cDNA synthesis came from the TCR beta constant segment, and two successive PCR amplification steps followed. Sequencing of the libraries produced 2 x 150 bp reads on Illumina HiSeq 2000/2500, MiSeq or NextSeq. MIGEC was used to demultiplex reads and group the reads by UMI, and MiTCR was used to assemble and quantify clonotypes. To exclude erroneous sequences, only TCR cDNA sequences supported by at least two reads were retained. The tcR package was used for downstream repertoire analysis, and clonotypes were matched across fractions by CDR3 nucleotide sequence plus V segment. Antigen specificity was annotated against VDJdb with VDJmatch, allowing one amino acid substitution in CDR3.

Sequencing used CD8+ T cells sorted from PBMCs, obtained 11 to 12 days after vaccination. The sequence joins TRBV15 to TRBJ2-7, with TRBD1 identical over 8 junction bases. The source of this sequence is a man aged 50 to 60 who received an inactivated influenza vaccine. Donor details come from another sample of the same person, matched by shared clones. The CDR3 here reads CATSRDRAESYEQYF. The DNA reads TGTGCCACCAGCAGGGACAGGGCTGAAAGTTACGAGCAGTACTTC. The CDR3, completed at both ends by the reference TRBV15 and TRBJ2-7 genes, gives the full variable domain DAMVIQNPRYQVTQFGKPVTLSCSQTLNHNVMYWYQQKSSQAPKLLFHYYDKDFNNEADTPDNFQSRRPNTSFCFLDIRSPGLGDTAMYLCATSRDRAESYEQYFGPGTRLTVT.